This T cell receptor beta chain was identified in a study of T cells in Graves' hyperthyroidism and ophthalmopathy. There are many counts of this clonotype. Its antigen is currently unknown. The germline gives CDR1 SGHRS, CDR2 YFSETQ. The junction had 1 base not matched to a gene; V was cut back by 0 bases and J by 1 base. CDR3 length equals 16 residues. Aged 18 to 65, the patients had hyperthyroidism that was newly diagnosed and had lasted under 2 months. In making diagnoses, clinical symptoms, serum thyroxine and TRAb, thyroid ultrasound and orbital computed tomography were all used. It was RNA transcripts that yielded the amplified TCR beta CDR3 regions. Primed by the HTBI set, a first-round RT-PCR was run on the TCR CDR3. In TCRdb, the multiplex PCR reads were re-called with MiXCR into one record per CDR3 protein. Altogether approximately 720,000 distinct CDR3 sequences are present, over 15% being singletons, with the ten largest covering over 15%.

Study observations and caveats: Most thyroid clonotypes expanded above 0.001 were also detected in blood.

The sequence was obtained from a woman aged 50 to 60 with Graves' hyperthyroidism that later progressed to Graves' ophthalmopathy. Sequences were obtained from blood. This chain connects TRBV5-1 to TRBJ2-3; TRBD2 aligns across 11 bases. CDR3 sequence (DNA): TGCGCCAGCAGCTTGGTACTAGCGGGGGGCACAGATACGCAGTATTTT. Translation: CASSLVLAGGTDTQYF.